This is a list of T cell receptor beta chains from one sample in a study of cytomegalovirus exposure and HLA in healthy donors. Profiled with immunoSEQ multiplex PCR; TCRdb holds only in-frame clones, not every one. The table shows just over 65,000 clones, with about 97% occurring only once. Source material: PBMCs. Source of these receptors: a woman under 30 in good health and CMV-seropositive. Each CDR3 is given with its conserved first and last residue. The order of the fields is clone size, V gene, D gene, J gene, CDR3 protein, CDR3 DNA. D genes are given only for firm matches. Some rows have no size entry. The others give once, few or many, or a class for an expanded clone.

clone_size: NA
v_call: TRBV2
d_call: TRBD1
j_call: TRBJ1-1
cdr3_aa: CASADRAATEAFF
cdr3_nt: TGTGCCAGCGCGGACAGGGCAGCAACTGAAGCTTTCTTT

clone_size: NA
v_call: TRBV28
d_call: TRBD1
j_call: TRBJ2-2
cdr3_aa: CASSRRTGGSTGELFF
cdr3_nt: TGTGCCAGCAGCAGAAGGACAGGGGGCTCTACCGGGGAGCTGTTTTTT

clone_size: NA
v_call: TRBV6-1
d_call: NA
j_call: TRBJ1-3
cdr3_aa: CASSENRQGGNTIYF
cdr3_nt: TGTGCCAGCAGTGAAAACAGGCAGGGTGGAAACACCATATATTTT

clone_size: NA
v_call: TRBV5-4
d_call: NA
j_call: TRBJ2-7
cdr3_aa: CASSMNYPVGYEQYF
cdr3_nt: TGTGCCAGCAGCATGAACTACCCAGTTGGTTACGAGCAGTACTTC

clone_size: NA
v_call: TRBV6-1
d_call: TRBD2
j_call: TRBJ2-7
cdr3_aa: CASSEPGRGIFEQYF
cdr3_nt: TGTGCCAGCAGTGAACCGGGGCGGGGGATATTTGAGCAGTACTTC

clone_size: few
v_call: TRBV7-9
d_call: TRBD1
j_call: TRBJ2-7
cdr3_aa: CASSLGGTGGDEQYF
cdr3_nt: TGTGCCAGCAGCTTAGGCGGGACAGGGGGCGACGAGCAGTACTTC

clone_size: NA
v_call: TRBV6-5
d_call: TRBD1
j_call: TRBJ1-5
cdr3_aa: CASSYDRGSNQPQHF
cdr3_nt: TGTGCCAGCAGTTATGACAGGGGAAGCAATCAGCCCCAGCATTTT

clone_size: once
v_call: TRBV6-1
d_call: NA
j_call: TRBJ2-7
cdr3_aa: CASSTGHGRIYEQYF
cdr3_nt: TGTGCCAGCAGTACCGGACATGGGAGGATCTACGAGCAGTACTTC

clone_size: NA
v_call: TRBV29-1
d_call: NA
j_call: TRBJ2-1
cdr3_aa: CSVWAGLNEQFF
cdr3_nt: TGCAGCGTTTGGGCTGGGCTCAATGAGCAGTTCTTC

clone_size: NA
v_call: TRBV30
d_call: TRBD1
j_call: TRBJ1-6
cdr3_aa: CACSGTGLASPLHF
cdr3_nt: TGTGCCTGCAGTGGGACAGGTCTAGCTTCACCCCTCCACTTT

clone_size: few
v_call: TRBV7-9
d_call: TRBD1
j_call: TRBJ2-7
cdr3_aa: CASSQRTGFQNEQYF
cdr3_nt: TGTGCCAGCAGCCAGCGGACAGGGTTTCAGAACGAGCAGTACTTC

clone_size: NA
v_call: TRBV6-6
d_call: NA
j_call: TRBJ2-3
cdr3_aa: CASSSSTDTQYF
cdr3_nt: TGTGCCAGCAGTTCTAGCACAGATACGCAGTATTTT

clone_size: NA
v_call: TRBV27
d_call: NA
j_call: TRBJ2-7
cdr3_aa: CASSLSRSSEQYF
cdr3_nt: TGTGCCAGCAGTTTATCTCGGAGCTCCGAGCAGTACTTC

clone_size: NA
v_call: TRBV9
d_call: TRBD1
j_call: TRBJ1-2
cdr3_aa: CASSEGKTGAYGYTF
cdr3_nt: TGTGCCAGCAGCGAGGGGAAAACAGGGGCCTATGGCTACACCTTC

clone_size: NA
v_call: TRBV5-8
d_call: NA
j_call: TRBJ1-4
cdr3_aa: CASSLVLTPNEKLFF
cdr3_nt: TGTGCCAGCAGCTTAGTCTTGACACCGAATGAAAAACTGTTTTTT

clone_size: NA
v_call: TRBV25-1
d_call: NA
j_call: TRBJ2-7
cdr3_aa: CASSEYLGGGGLEQYF
cdr3_nt: TGTGCCAGCAGTGAATATCTGGGGGGTGGTGGGCTCGAGCAGTACTTC

clone_size: NA
v_call: TRBV9
d_call: TRBD1
j_call: TRBJ1-2
cdr3_aa: CASSVATGQGSYGYTF
cdr3_nt: TGTGCCAGCAGCGTAGCTACTGGACAGGGGTCCTATGGCTACACCTTC

clone_size: once
v_call: TRBV5-4
d_call: TRBD1
j_call: TRBJ2-5
cdr3_aa: CASSLADRGRETQYF
cdr3_nt: TGTGCCAGCAGCTTGGCGGACAGGGGGCGGGAGACCCAGTACTTC

clone_size: NA
v_call: TRBV6-5
d_call: NA
j_call: TRBJ2-3
cdr3_aa: CASRIALSTDTQYF
cdr3_nt: TGTGCCAGCAGGATAGCGCTAAGCACAGATACGCAGTATTTT

clone_size: NA
v_call: TRBV7-8
d_call: NA
j_call: TRBJ2-6
cdr3_aa: CASSLGVQGSSGANVLTF
cdr3_nt: TGTGCCAGCAGCTTAGGAGTACAGGGAAGCTCTGGGGCCAACGTCCTGACTTTC

clone_size: NA
v_call: TRBV12-1
d_call: NA
j_call: TRBJ2-3
cdr3_aa: CASSLKTSGRDAQDTQYF
cdr3_nt: TGTGCCAGCAGCTTAAAGACTAGCGGGAGGGACGCACAAGATACGCAGTATTTT

clone_size: NA
v_call: TRBV28
d_call: TRBD2
j_call: TRBJ2-3
cdr3_aa: CASKVGTSGRAWDTQYF
cdr3_nt: TGTGCCAGCAAGGTCGGGACTAGCGGGAGGGCCTGGGATACGCAGTATTTT

clone_size: NA
v_call: TRBV6-6
d_call: TRBD1
j_call: TRBJ1-1
cdr3_aa: CASRPTGNTEAFF
cdr3_nt: TGTGCCAGCAGACCGACAGGGAATACTGAAGCTTTCTTT

clone_size: NA
v_call: TRBV27
d_call: TRBD1
j_call: TRBJ1-5
cdr3_aa: CASSQYAGTAANQPQHF
cdr3_nt: TGTGCCAGCAGTCAGTACGCCGGGACAGCTGCAAATCAGCCCCAGCATTTT

clone_size: NA
v_call: TRBV30
d_call: TRBD1
j_call: TRBJ1-5
cdr3_aa: CAWDRVMGQPQHF
cdr3_nt: TGTGCCTGGGACAGGGTTATGGGCCAGCCCCAGCATTTT

clone_size: NA
v_call: TRBV28
d_call: TRBD1
j_call: TRBJ1-5
cdr3_aa: CASSPGQLSNQPQHF
cdr3_nt: TGTGCCAGCAGTCCGGGACAGCTAAGCAATCAGCCCCAGCATTTT

clone_size: NA
v_call: TRBV28
d_call: TRBD2
j_call: TRBJ2-5
cdr3_aa: CASTDSGTETQYF
cdr3_nt: TGTGCCAGCACCGATAGCGGGACTGAGACCCAGTACTTC

clone_size: NA
v_call: TRBV30
d_call: TRBD1
j_call: TRBJ1-2
cdr3_aa: CAWSVQGYYGYTF
cdr3_nt: TGTGCCTGGAGTGTACAGGGGTACTATGGCTACACCTTC

clone_size: NA
v_call: TRBV6-1
d_call: TRBD1
j_call: TRBJ2-7
cdr3_aa: CASSEGQGVYEQYF
cdr3_nt: TGTGCCAGCAGTGAAGGCCAGGGGGTCTACGAGCAGTACTTC

clone_size: NA
v_call: TRBV6-5
d_call: TRBD1
j_call: TRBJ2-2
cdr3_aa: CASSSLDRGNTGELFF
cdr3_nt: TGTGCCAGCAGTTCCTTGGACAGGGGGAACACCGGGGAGCTGTTTTTT

clone_size: NA
v_call: TRBV2
d_call: NA
j_call: TRBJ2-5
cdr3_aa: CASGRGAAAQYF
cdr3_nt: TGTGCCAGCGGACGGGGTGCCGCGGCCCAGTACTTC

clone_size: once
v_call: TRBV7-9
d_call: TRBD1
j_call: TRBJ1-2
cdr3_aa: CASSWDSNYGYTF
cdr3_nt: TGTGCCAGCAGCTGGGACAGTAACTATGGCTACACCTTC

clone_size: once
v_call: TRBV29-1
d_call: TRBD1
j_call: TRBJ1-2
cdr3_aa: CSVLHRGLTNYGYTF
cdr3_nt: TGCAGCGTTTTACACAGGGGGCTGACTAACTATGGCTACACCTTC

clone_size: NA
v_call: TRBV11-3
d_call: NA
j_call: TRBJ2-7
cdr3_aa: CASSLTPHEQYF
cdr3_nt: TGTGCCAGCAGCTTAACACCCCACGAGCAGTACTTC

clone_size: NA
v_call: TRBV15
d_call: NA
j_call: TRBJ1-2
cdr3_aa: CATSVAGGYGYTF
cdr3_nt: TGTGCCACCAGCGTGGCGGGAGGCTATGGCTACACCTTC

clone_size: NA
v_call: TRBV25-1
d_call: NA
j_call: TRBJ1-4
cdr3_aa: CASSESPQRLSEKLFF
cdr3_nt: TGTGCCAGCAGTGAATCCCCCCAACGCCTAAGCGAAAAACTGTTTTTT

clone_size: NA
v_call: TRBV4-1
d_call: NA
j_call: TRBJ1-2
cdr3_aa: CASSQVRVTPQNYGYTF
cdr3_nt: TGCGCCAGCAGCCAAGTGCGGGTAACCCCACAAAACTATGGCTACACCTTC

clone_size: NA
v_call: TRBV30
d_call: NA
j_call: TRBJ2-1
cdr3_aa: CAWRQGTWTEQFF
cdr3_nt: TGTGCCTGGAGGCAAGGGACTTGGACTGAGCAGTTCTTC

clone_size: NA
v_call: TRBV2
d_call: TRBD1
j_call: TRBJ1-5
cdr3_aa: CASSTDRGAAQPQHF
cdr3_nt: TGTGCCAGCAGTACCGACAGGGGGGCGGCTCAGCCCCAGCATTTT

clone_size: NA
v_call: TRBV10-3
d_call: TRBD1
j_call: TRBJ2-7
cdr3_aa: CAIRKSNRGPHEQYF
cdr3_nt: TGTGCCATCAGGAAAAGCAACAGGGGGCCCCACGAGCAGTACTTC

clone_size: few
v_call: TRBV6-5
d_call: TRBD1
j_call: TRBJ2-3
cdr3_aa: CASSYSTGGADTQYF
cdr3_nt: TGTGCCAGCAGTTACTCAACAGGGGGCGCAGATACGCAGTATTTT

clone_size: once
v_call: TRBV19
d_call: TRBD1
j_call: TRBJ1-5
cdr3_aa: CASSTHRGSDQPQHF
cdr3_nt: TGTGCCAGTAGTACCCACAGGGGAAGCGATCAGCCCCAGCATTTT

clone_size: NA
v_call: TRBV7-9
d_call: TRBD1
j_call: TRBJ2-2
cdr3_aa: CASSEQPGTGRTGELFF
cdr3_nt: TGTGCCAGCAGCGAGCAACCCGGGACAGGCCGGACCGGGGAGCTGTTTTTT

clone_size: NA
v_call: TRBV9
d_call: TRBD2
j_call: TRBJ2-7
cdr3_aa: CASSPRLAGGNYEQYF
cdr3_nt: TGTGCCAGCAGCCCTCGACTAGCGGGAGGTAATTACGAGCAGTACTTC

clone_size: NA
v_call: TRBV11-2
d_call: TRBD1
j_call: TRBJ1-5
cdr3_aa: CASSLAGGSNQPQHF
cdr3_nt: TGTGCCAGCAGCTTAGCAGGGGGGAGCAATCAGCCCCAGCATTTT

clone_size: NA
v_call: TRBV7-9
d_call: TRBD1
j_call: TRBJ1-5
cdr3_aa: CASSLGDRGNQPQHF
cdr3_nt: TGTGCCAGCAGCTTAGGGGACAGGGGTAATCAGCCCCAGCATTTT